This T cell receptor (beta chain) derives from a study of T cell repertoires in cytomegalovirus infection. This clonotype was seen a handful of times. Its target is not known. One end of the junction fails to match germline, which may point to a read error. A single record per CDR3 protein comes from TCRdb applying MiXCR to the reads. The sample has fewer than 1,000,000 distinct CDR3 sequences; around a third are singletons. This CDR3 is 14 amino acids long. The V gene's germline CDR1 is MNHNS and CDR2 SASEGT. The receptor's source is a human donor in good health (CMV status not recorded). Some clones in this sample may be carry-over from other donors' samples. This sequence joins TRBV6-1 and TRBJ2-1; 10 nucleotides line up with TRBD1. The sequences come from cultured CD8+ T cells from PBMCs, collected from culture after CMV antigen stimulation. The CDR3 DNA sequence: TGCGCTACGGTGACCGGGACAGGGGTCAATGAGCAGTTCTTC. This sequence encodes CATVTGTGVNEQFF.